These 5 T cell receptor beta chains share one sample of origin, sequenced in a study of T cells after yellow fever vaccination. One entry per CDR3 protein, called by TCRdb with MiXCR from the 5' RACE reads. Of roughly 310,000 distinct CDR3 sequences in the sample, about 8.7% were seen once. Sample: PBMCs, taken on the day of the first yellow fever vaccination. The receptors derive from a man in his late teens or twenties who received the YFV17D yellow fever vaccine.

This clonotype appeared a few times. The rearrangement links TRBV10-1 to TRBJ2-3, with D uncertain. CDR1 is WNHNN, CDR2 SYGVQD, per germline (reference sequence). This CDR3 contains 12 residues. Trimming cost V 8 bases and J 5 bases, with 11 bases left between them. CDR3 nucleotide sequence: TGCGCCAGCGGCTCCGGTCGAGATACGCAGTATTTT. Its translation: CASGSGRDTQYF.

V is TRBV5-1 and J is TRBJ1-1, with D possibly being TRBD1 (5 bases). From germline, CDR1 is SGHRS and CDR2 YFSETQ. The CDR3 has 14 amino acids. Trimming cost V 0 bases and J 1 base, with 7 bases left between them. CDR3 in DNA: TGCGCCAGCAGCTTGGAGGGGACGAACACTGAAGCTTTCTTT. The encoded protein is CASSLEGTNTEAFF.

The chain couples TRBV10-3 to TRBJ1-2; 10 positions match TRBD1. Per germline, CDR1 ENHRY and CDR2 SYGVKD. V shed 6 bases and J 7 bases; nucleotides not matched to a gene: 8. The CDR3 length is 14 residues. As DNA, the CDR3 is TGTGCCATCAGCGGGGACAGGGGTTTACCTGGCTACACCTTC. Translation: CAISGDRGLPGYTF.

This chain connects TRBV7-6 to TRBJ2-2; D gene ambiguous. Trimming shortened V by 6 bases and J by 3 bases, and 20 bases separated the two germline ends. The CDR3 has 17 residues. Germline V CDR1 and CDR2: SGHVS, FNYEAQ. The CDR3 here is CASRWGPLGRDTGELFF. CDR3 DNA: TGTGCCAGCAGATGGGGTCCTCTAGGGCGCGACACCGGGGAGCTGTTTTTT.

This clonotype has more than one count but fewer than ten. The gene calls are TRBV12-3 or TRBV12-4 and TRBJ1-5; D call uncertain. This CDR3 region has 13 residues. V lost 3 bases to trimming and J lost 5 bases, with 8 bases between them. The CDR3 nucleotides read TGTGCCAGCAGTTTCCTACGGGATCAGCCCCAGCATTTT. The encoded protein is CASSFLRDQPQHF.